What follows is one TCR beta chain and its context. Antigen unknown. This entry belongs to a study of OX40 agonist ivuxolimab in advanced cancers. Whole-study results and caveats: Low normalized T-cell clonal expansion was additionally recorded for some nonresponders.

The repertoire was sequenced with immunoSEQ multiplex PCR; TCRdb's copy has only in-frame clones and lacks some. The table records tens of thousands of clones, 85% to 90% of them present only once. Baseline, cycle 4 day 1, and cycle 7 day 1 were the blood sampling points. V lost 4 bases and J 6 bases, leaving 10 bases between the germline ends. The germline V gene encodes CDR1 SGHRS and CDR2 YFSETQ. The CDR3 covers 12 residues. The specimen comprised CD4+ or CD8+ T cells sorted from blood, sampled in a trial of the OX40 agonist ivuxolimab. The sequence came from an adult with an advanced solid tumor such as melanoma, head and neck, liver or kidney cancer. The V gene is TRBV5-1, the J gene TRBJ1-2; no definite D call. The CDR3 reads CASSLDANGYTF. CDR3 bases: TGCGCCAGCAGCCTGGATGCGAATGGCTACACCTTC. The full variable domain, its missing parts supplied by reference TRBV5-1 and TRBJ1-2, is KAGVTQTPRYLIKTRGQQVTLSCSPISGHRSVSWYQQTPGQGLQFLFEYFSETQRNKGNFPGRFSGRQFSNSRSEMNVSTLELGDSALYLCASSLDANGYTFGSGTRLTVV.